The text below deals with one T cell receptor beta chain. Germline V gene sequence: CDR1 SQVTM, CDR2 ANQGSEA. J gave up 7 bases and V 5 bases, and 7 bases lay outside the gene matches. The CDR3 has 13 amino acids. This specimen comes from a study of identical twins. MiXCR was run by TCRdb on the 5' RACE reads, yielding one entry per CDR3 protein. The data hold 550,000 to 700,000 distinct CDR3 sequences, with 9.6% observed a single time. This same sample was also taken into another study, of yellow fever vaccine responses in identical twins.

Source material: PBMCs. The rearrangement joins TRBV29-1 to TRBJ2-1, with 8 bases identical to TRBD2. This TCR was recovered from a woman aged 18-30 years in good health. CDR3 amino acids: CSVSLADQNEQFF. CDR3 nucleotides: TGCAGCGTTTCACTAGCGGATCAGAATGAGCAGTTCTTC.